The entry below describes one TCR beta chain. Investigators prepared the TCR beta libraries by applying iRepertoire HTBI primers and Arm-PCR of CDR3 regions. Each CDR3 protein gets one entry after TCRdb re-called the multiplex PCR reads with MiXCR. Among around 400,000 distinct CDR3 sequences, around 15% were seen once, and the ten largest hold 22%. Time point reported: newly diagnosed GD, antithyroid drugs for less than 3 months. From RNA extracted from PBMCs, the TCR library was made. Graves' disease diagnoses used American Thyroid Association guidelines. These data come from a study of regulatory T cells in long-lasting Graves disease. CDR3 length equals 15 residues. Germline values: CDR1 MNHNS, CDR2 SASEGT. Deletions cut 6 bases from V and 5 bases from J, with 19 bases between.

This chain links TRBV6-1 with TRBJ2-5, with D perhaps matching TRBD1 (6 bases). The specimen was peripheral blood mononuclear cells (PBMCs), collected at new diagnosis, from a patient treated with antithyroid drugs. The TCR comes from a female donor with Graves disease. CDR3 residues: CASSGDYRVGETQYF. In DNA form, the CDR3 reads TGTGCCAGCAGCGGCGACTACAGGGTCGGGGAGACCCAGTACTTC.